Listed here are 28 T cell receptor beta chains from one sample, sequenced in a study of T cells in Graves' hyperthyroidism and ophthalmopathy. Researchers amplified the TCR beta CDR3 regions from RNA transcripts. Using the HTBI primer set, a first-round RT-PCR was run on the TCR CDR3. TCRdb reprocessed the multiplex PCR reads via MiXCR and lists one record per CDR3 protein. Among approximately 400,000 distinct CDR3 sequences listed, 11% to 15% were seen once. The specimen sequenced was blood. These receptors were obtained from a woman aged 55-70 years with Graves' hyperthyroidism.

This chain connects TRBV27 to TRBJ2-7; 7 bases align to TRBD2. V trimming: 8 bases; J trimming: 7 bases; junction bases outside the gene matches: 14. Germline CDR1 MNHEY, CDR2 SMNVEV (reference sequence). The CDR3 loop spans 14 amino acids. The CDR3 loop is CASCQTSELGEQYF. As DNA, the CDR3 is TGTGCCAGCTGCCAAACTAGCGAGTTGGGTGAGCAGTACTTC.

CDR3 sequence: CASSGPTGLRPQYF. DNA of the CDR3: TGTGCCAGCAGTGGCCCGACAGGGTTAAGACCGCAGTACTTC. The gene calls are TRBV25-1 and TRBJ2-5, with 7 bases that match TRBD1. Germline V gives CDR1 MGHDK, CDR2 SYGVNS. V lost 4 bases to trimming and J lost 11 bases; unmatched junction nucleotides: 13. The CDR3 length is 14 residues.

This clonotype came up many times. The V call is TRBV12-3 or TRBV12-4, the J call TRBJ2-1, with TRBD2 identical over 8 bases. The length of the CDR3 is 14 residues. Trimming removed 6 bases from V and 2 bases from J; junction bases left unmatched: 3. The CDR3 spells CASRLADAYNEQFF. CDR3 DNA sequence: TGTGCCAGCAGACTAGCGGACGCCTACAATGAGCAGTTCTTC.

In this sample, this clonotype turned up many times. One end of the junction varies from germline; a read error may be responsible. The genes are TRBV20-1 and TRBJ2-7, with 7 bases matching TRBD2. CDR1 is DFQATT, CDR2 SNEGSKA, per germline (reference sequence). The CDR3 is made up of 16 amino acids. The CDR3 reads CSAREALGGFAYEQYF. The CDR3, as DNA: TGCAGTGCCAGAGAAGCTCTGGGGGGGTTCGCCTACGAGCAGTACTTC.

V usage is TRBV24-1 and J usage is TRBJ2-7, with D perhaps assigned TRBD1 or TRBD2 (5 bases each). The CDR3 is 14 residues long. The V end lost 8 bases, the J end lost 0 bases, and 13 bases lay between the germline ends. From germline, CDR1 is KGHDR and CDR2 SFDVKD. CDR3 DNA sequence: TGTGCCACCACCTGGGACGCGCTCTCCTACGAGCAGTACTTC. It specifies CATTWDALSYEQYF.

This clonotype was detected ten times or more. J is TRBJ2-1 and V is TRBV7-2; unclear D gene. The CDR3 has 12 amino acids. From germline, CDR1 is SGHTA and CDR2 FQGNSA. The V and J ends lost 5 bases and 5 bases respectively, with 7 bases between them. CDR3 sequence: CASSILNNEQFF. The CDR3 coding sequence is TGTGCCAGCAGCATACTTAACAATGAGCAGTTCTTC.

This clonotype was observed many times. The rearrangement uses TRBV3-1 and TRBJ2-1; 9 bases are a match to TRBD2. The germline V gene encodes CDR1 LGHDT and CDR2 YNNKEL (reference sequence). The CDR3 sequence is 20 residues long. Trimming removed 5 bases from V and 0 bases from J; junction bases left unmatched: 17. CDR3 sequence: CASSYLLAGPGSGSYNEQFF. CDR3 coding DNA: TGTGCCAGCAGCTACCTCCTAGCGGGGCCAGGCTCAGGCTCCTACAATGAGCAGTTCTTC.

This clonotype was observed a handful of times. The chain uses TRBV9 and TRBJ2-2, with D perhaps TRBD2 (6 bases). V dropped 4 bases and J dropped 3 bases, with 13 bases sitting between them. This CDR3 contains 15 residues. Germline V gene lookup returns CDR1 SGDLS and CDR2 YYNGEE. The CDR3 DNA reads TGTGCCAGCAGCCCGTCTAGCGCAGACACCGGGGAGCTGTTTTTT. Amino acid sequence: CASSPSSADTGELFF.

The rearrangement uses TRBV6-1 and TRBJ2-1; D call uncertain. This CDR3 is 14 amino acids long. Between the trimmed V and J ends, which lost 5 bases and 6 bases, there was a span of 14 bases. The germline CDR1 and CDR2 sequences are MNHNS and SASEGT. The CDR3 is CASSPTWSSNEQFF. CDR3 bases: TGTGCCAGCAGTCCCACCTGGAGTTCCAATGAGCAGTTCTTC.

The chain carries TRBV29-1 and TRBJ1-2; D unresolved. Trimming removed 4 bases from V and 3 bases from J, with 12 bases in between. Germline-derived CDR1 and CDR2 are SQVTM and ANQGSEA. The CDR3 consists of 13 residues. In DNA form, the CDR3 reads TGCAGCGTTGGCGATAGTAAAGACTATGGCTACACCTTC. Translated, it gives CSVGDSKDYGYTF. The full variable domain, completed using reference TRBV29-1 and TRBJ1-2, is SAVISQKPSRDICQRGTSLTIQCQVDSQVTMMFWYRQQPGQSLTLIATANQGSEATYESGFVIDKFPISRPNLTFSTLTVSNMSPEDSSIYLCSVGDSKDYGYTFGSGTRLTVV.

This clonotype was recorded at least ten times. This chain joins TRBV3-1 and TRBJ1-2; D may be TRBD1 (6 bases). The V gene lost 0 bases and the J gene lost 8 bases, with 19 bases spanning the gap. Germline V gene sequence: CDR1 LGHDT, CDR2 YNNKEL (reference sequence). The CDR3 runs 16 residues. The CDR3 DNA follows: TGTGCCAGCAGCCAAGATTCCTACGGGGGGCGTAAGGGCTACACCTTC. It is translated as CASSQDSYGGRKGYTF.

In its sample, this clonotype was seen many times. CDR3 sequence: CAWSVALAWQGQFF. The CDR3 DNA sequence: TGTGCCTGGAGTGTAGCTCTAGCTTGGCAGGGGCAGTTCTTC. The J gene is TRBJ2-1, the V gene TRBV30; D assignment may be TRBD1 or TRBD2 (5 bases each). The CDR3 runs to 14 residues. V lost 0 bases, J lost 12 bases, and 18 bases lay in between. Germline-derived CDR1 and CDR2 are GTSNPN and SVGIG (reference sequence).

This clonotype has just a few counts. The rearrangement joins TRBV4-2 to TRBJ1-2; the match to TRBD1 covers 9 bases. This CDR3 spans 21 amino acids. After removal of 0 bases from V and 1 base from J, the junction contained 18 bases not matched to a gene. Germline lookup yields CDR1 LGHNA and CDR2 YNFKEQ. CDR3 nucleotides: TGTGCCAGCAGCCAAGAAAGGATAAAGGGGGGACAGGGCGCTCTTAACTATGGCTACACCTTC. This sequence encodes CASSQERIKGGQGALNYGYTF.

This clonotype was seen only a few times. A much more abundant neighbour one base away suggests this may be a read error. This chain joins TRBV11-2 and TRBJ1-2; D not certain. Germline CDR1 is SGHAT and CDR2 is FQNNGV. This CDR3 region has 13 residues. Deletions cut 1 base from V and 7 bases from J, with 10 bases between. The CDR3: CASSLARSTGYTF. The CDR3 DNA reads TGTGCCAGCAGCTTAGCGCGTAGCACTGGCTACACCTTC.

The V call is TRBV19, the J call TRBJ1-1; 10 bases fit TRBD1. This CDR3 comprises 18 residues. Per germline, CDR1 LNHDA and CDR2 SQIVND (reference sequence). V was clipped by 0 bases and J by 0 bases; unmatched bases: 7. The CDR3 nucleotides are TGTGCCAGTAGTATAGATTCGACAGGGGGCTTCATGAACACTGAAGCTTTCTTT. This sequence encodes CASSIDSTGGFMNTEAFF.

The rearrangement uses TRBV7-3 and TRBJ2-6; tentatively, D is TRBD2 (6 bases). CDR3 length equals 17 residues. Germline V lookup: CDR1 SGHTA, CDR2 FQGTGA. V gave up 5 bases and J gave up 1 base, with 15 bases separating them. The CDR3 DNA sequence: TGTGCCAGCAGCCCCCGGGGGAGCTCATCTGGGGCCAACGTCCTGACTTTC. Encoded protein: CASSPRGSSSGANVLTF. The whole variable domain, filled in from reference TRBV7-3 and TRBJ2-6, reads GAGVSQTPSNKVTEKGKYVELRCDPISGHTALYWYRQSLGQGPEFLIYFQGTGAADDSGLPNDRFFAVRPEGSVSTLKIQRTERGDSAVYLCASSPRGSSSGANVLTFGAGSRLTVL.

J is TRBJ2-6 and V is TRBV20-1; a weak D match, TRBD2 (5 bases). This CDR3 comprises 16 residues. Per germline, CDR1 DFQATT and CDR2 SNEGSKA (reference sequence). Trimming removed 6 bases from V and 2 bases from J, with 17 bases in between. The CDR3 loop is CSATPTGITGANVLTF. The CDR3 DNA is TGCAGTGCCACCCCGACCGGGATTACTGGGGCCAACGTCCTGACTTTC.

This clonotype has ten or more counts. This sequence joins TRBV12-5 and TRBJ2-1; D unresolved. The CDR3 totals 12 residues. From germline, CDR1 is LGHNT and CDR2 FRNRAP. Between the trimmed V and J ends, which lost 5 bases and 4 bases, there was a span of 6 bases. In nucleotides, the CDR3 is TGTGCTAGTGGTCCTGGGTACAATGAGCAGTTCTTC. Translated, it gives CASGPGYNEQFF.

This clonotype occurred a few times. In DNA form, the CDR3 reads TGTGCCAGCTCCAAGGAGGACAGCTCCTACGAGCAGTACTTC. Protein sequence: CASSKEDSSYEQYF. The chain employs TRBV18 and TRBJ2-7; TRBD1 might be the D (6 bases). CDR1 is KGHSH and CDR2 is LQKENI in the germline V gene. CDR3 length: 14 amino acids. The ends were cut back, 6 bases at V and 0 bases at J, with 12 bases in the middle.

V gene TRBV10-3 combines with J gene TRBJ2-1; 9 nucleotides match TRBD2. Germline V lookup: CDR1 ENHRY, CDR2 SYGVKD. There are 14 residues in the CDR3. Trimming removed 0 bases from V and 13 bases from J; junction bases left unmatched: 7. The CDR3 spells CAISESDSGRPQFF. As DNA, the CDR3 is TGTGCCATCAGTGAGTCCGATAGCGGGAGACCACAGTTCTTC.

This clonotype showed up just a few times. The V gene is TRBV27, the J gene TRBJ1-1; tentatively, D is TRBD1 (5 bases). The V and J ends lost 8 bases and 1 base respectively, with 14 bases between them. The CDR3 runs 14 residues. Germline CDR1 and CDR2: MNHEY and SMNVEV (reference sequence). The CDR3 protein is CASHLGRANTEAFF. CDR3 nucleotide sequence: TGTGCCAGCCACCTGGGGCGCGCGAACACTGAAGCTTTCTTT.

This clonotype was found many times. This chain connects TRBV7-2 to TRBJ2-7, with D possibly TRBD2 on 5 matching bases. Trimming shortened V by 1 base and J by 1 base, and 11 bases separated the two germline ends. The CDR3 runs to 15 residues. Germline loops: CDR1 SGHTA, CDR2 FQGNSA. CDR3 residues: CASSLGLRRSYEQYF. The CDR3 bases are TGTGCCAGCAGCTTAGGGTTAAGGAGGTCCTACGAGCAGTACTTC.

This clonotype has a count of ten or more. J is TRBJ2-3 and V is TRBV7-3; no clear D. The CDR3 covers 14 residues. Trimming stripped 3 bases from V and 0 bases from J, with 7 bases between. In germline, CDR1 is SGHTA, CDR2 FQGTGA. CDR3 loop: CASSFLSSTDTQYF. Here the CDR3 DNA reads TGTGCCAGCAGCTTCCTTTCTAGCACAGATACGCAGTATTTT.

On this clonotype: A much more abundant neighbour one base away suggests this may be a read error. This likely comes from a read error, as the CDR3 has no conserved phenylalanine or tryptophan at its end. DNA for the CDR3: TGTGCCAGCAGCCTGGACAGGGGGCTTTGGGGCTACACCCTC. Its translation: CASSLDRGLWGYTL. V usage is TRBV5-5 and J usage is TRBJ1-2; the match to TRBD1 covers 11 bases. CDR1 and CDR2 (germline): SGHKS, YYEKEE (reference sequence). J lost 8 bases, V lost 4 bases, and 7 bases had no gene match. The CDR3 covers 14 residues.

J is TRBJ2-1 and V is TRBV9; 10 bases are shared with TRBD2. V lost 0 bases and J lost 9; bases outside the gene matches: 9. CDR1 SGDLS and CDR2 YYNGEE come from the germline V gene. The CDR3 sequence is 16 residues long. CDR3 bases: TGTGCCAGCAGCGTAGGATCGCTAGCGGGAGAGAGTGAGCAGTTCTTC. This sequence encodes CASSVGSLAGESEQFF. The variable domain in full, completed from reference TRBV9 and TRBJ2-1, reads DSGVTQTPKHLITATGQRVTLRCSPRSGDLSVYWYQQSLDQGLQFLIQYYNGEERAKGNILERFSAQQFPDLHSELNLSSLELGDSALYFCASSVGSLAGESEQFFGPGTRLTVL.

In its sample, this clonotype was seen many times. The rearrangement joins TRBV20-1 to TRBJ2-3; D is possibly TRBD2 (5 bases). CDR3 length: 14 amino acids. Trimming took 4 bases from V and 1 from J, leaving 12 bases between them. CDR1 and CDR2 from the germline V gene are DFQATT and SNEGSKA (reference sequence). CDR3 region: CSAILLGGTDTQYF. DNA for the CDR3: TGCAGTGCTATTCTTTTGGGAGGCACAGATACGCAGTATTTT.

V is TRBV12-3 or TRBV12-4 and J is TRBJ1-4, with TRBD1 as a possible D gene (5 bases). V gave up 8 bases and J gave up 1 base, with 14 bases separating them. The CDR3 is 15 amino acids. The CDR3 sequence: CASRQLGGTNEKLFF. For the CDR3, the DNA is TGTGCCAGCCGCCAGCTTGGGGGAACTAATGAAAAACTGTTTTTT.

The chain has TRBV10-3 and TRBJ1-6, with D maybe TRBD1 (6 bases). Trimming took off 6 bases at V and 10 bases at J, with 13 bases between the two ends. This CDR3 contains 13 residues. Germline V gives CDR1 ENHRY, CDR2 SYGVKD. The CDR3 here is CAIRQGYQSPLHF. The CDR3 region has the DNA TGTGCCATCAGGCAGGGGTATCAGTCACCCCTCCACTTT.